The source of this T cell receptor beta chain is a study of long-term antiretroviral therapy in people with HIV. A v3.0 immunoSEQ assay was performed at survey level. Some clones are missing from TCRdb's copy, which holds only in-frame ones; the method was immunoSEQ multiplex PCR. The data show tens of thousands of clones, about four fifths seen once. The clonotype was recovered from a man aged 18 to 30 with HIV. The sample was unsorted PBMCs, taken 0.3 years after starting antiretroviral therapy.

The CDR3 sequence: CASSARQGSSYNEQFF. The DNA for the CDR3 is TGTGCCAGCAGCGCCCGACAGGGAAGCTCCTACAATGAGCAGTTCTTC. The V gene is TRBV13, the J gene TRBJ2-1, with 7 bases identical to TRBD1. The CDR3 has 16 amino acids. Germline V gene sequence: CDR1 PRHDT, CDR2 FYEKMQ (reference sequence). V lost 5 bases, J lost 0 bases, and 7 bases stayed unmatched. Using reference TRBV13 and TRBJ2-1 for the parts outside the CDR3, the full variable domain is AAGVIQSPRHLIKEKRETATLKCYPIPRHDTVYWYQQGPGQDPQFLISFYEKMQSDKGSIPDRFSAQQFSDYHSELNMSSLELGDSALYFCASSARQGSSYNEQFFGPGTRLTVL.